This is a list of T cell receptor beta chains from one sample in a study of breast tumors, draining lymph nodes, adjacent tissues. TCRdb reprocessed the multiplex PCR reads via MiXCR and lists one record per CDR3 protein. The sample yields some 66,000 distinct CDR3 sequences, approximately 62% seen once. Specimen: breast tumor tissue. The receptors come from a female donor with breast cancer. Some clones in this sample may be carry-over from other donors' samples. CDR3s include the opening cysteine and the closing phenylalanine or tryptophan. D genes are given only for firm matches. Clone size is stated in some rows and not others, as once, few, many or a class when expanded.

clone size	J gene	D gene	V gene	CDR3 protein	CDR3 DNA
many	TRBJ2-7	.	TRBV7-8	CASSFLTDYEQYF	TGTGCCAGCAGCTTTCTCACGGATTACGAGCAGTACTTC
.	TRBJ2-5	TRBD2	TRBV11-2	CASSPPGLAAQETQYF	TGTGCCAGCAGCCCTCCGGGACTAGCGGCGCAAGAGACCCAGTACTTC
.	TRBJ2-1	TRBD1	TRBV12-3/TRBV12-4	CASRTGTGGTDTQFF	TGTGCCAGCAGGACCGGGACAGGGGGCACAGATACGCAGTTCTTC
.	TRBJ2-1	TRBD2	TRBV7-9	CASSLELASNEQFF	TGTGCCAGCAGCTTAGAACTAGCGTCCAATGAGCAGTTCTTC
many	TRBJ2-1	TRBD2	TRBV10-2	CATGTSGTDNEQFF	TGCGCCACGGGGACTAGCGGGACCGACAATGAGCAGTTCTTC
few	TRBJ1-6	.	TRBV19	CASSMGFSYNSPLHF	TGTGCCAGTAGTATGGGGTTCTCCTATAATTCACCCCTCCACTTT
.	TRBJ1-2	TRBD1	TRBV29-1	CSVEWLGQGPNYGYTF	TGCAGCGTTGAATGGCTGGGACAGGGGCCGAACTATGGCTACACCTTC
many	TRBJ2-3	TRBD1	TRBV2	CASSTGQDTGDTQYF	TGTGCCAGCAGCACCGGACAGGATACAGGGGATACGCAGTATTTT
many	TRBJ2-1	TRBD2	TRBV19	CASSVREGGGGEQFF	TGTGCCAGTAGTGTCCGGGAGGGTGGCGGTGGTGAGCAGTTCTTC
.	TRBJ1-1	.	TRBV29-1	CSVDLGRTEAFF	TGCAGCGTTGATCTGGGGAGAACTGAAGCTTTCTTT
.	TRBJ2-1	TRBD2	TRBV7-9	CASSTRTSGNDNEQFF	TGTGCCAGCAGCACCCGGACTAGCGGGAATGACAATGAGCAGTTCTTC
once	TRBJ1-2	.	TRBV5-5	CASSPPGTGQSSFYGYTF	TGTGCCAGCAGCCCACCTGGGACGGGGCAATCATCTTTCTATGGCTACACCTTC
once	TRBJ2-2	.	TRBV7-2	CASGRTNPGELSW	TGTGCCAGCGGCCGGACAAACCCCGGGGAGCTGTCTTGG
.	TRBJ2-1	.	TRBV29-1	CSAQQNEQFF	TGCAGCGCTCAGCAAAATGAGCAGTTCTTC
many	TRBJ2-5	.	TRBV6-5	CASSFYRDQETQYF	TGTGCCAGCAGTTTTTACAGGGACCAAGAGACCCAGTACTTC
.	TRBJ2-3	.	TRBV7-9	CASSLIRISTVSQYF	TGTGCCAGCAGCTTAATCCGGATTAGCACAGTATCGCAGTATTTT
.	TRBJ1-6	TRBD1	TRBV4-3	CASSNDRGSYNSPLHF	TGCGCCAGCAGCAACGACAGGGGCTCCTATAATTCACCCCTCCACTTT
few	TRBJ2-5	.	TRBV7-9	CASSWSNLVQETQYF	TGTGCCAGCAGCTGGTCTAATCTTGTCCAAGAGACCCAGTACTTC
many	TRBJ2-3	.	TRBV10-2	CASSVPPTDTQYF	TGCGCCAGCAGTGTTCCTCCAACAGATACGCAGTATTTT
many	TRBJ2-2	.	TRBV28	CASSPLGQARSGELFF	TGTGCCAGCAGCCCCCTCGGTCAAGCTAGGAGCGGGGAGCTGTTTTTT